The T cell receptor (beta chain) under discussion was sequenced for a study of blood T cell repertoires in COVID-19. Study in general: Acute-phase and convalescent COVID-19 samples originated in the United States, Italy and Spain. The analysed material was cDNA or gDNA that came from T cells, B-cell-depleted T cells, or PBMCs.

In the authors' methods: Amplification of reference gene primers was used by the study to estimate nucleated cell counts. Using immunoSEQ multiplex PCR, the repertoire was profiled, and TCRdb retains in-frame clones only, with some absent. The V and J calls and clone size come from that table; D and trimming were worked out from the DNA. The sample has approximately 57,000 clones; under 90% are singletons. Trimming shortened V by 4 bases and J by 1 base, and 8 bases separated the two germline ends. The CDR3 covers 13 residues. In germline, CDR1 is SGDLS, CDR2 YYNGEE. Sample: peripheral blood. This receptor was obtained from a man aged 40-50 years with active COVID-19. V is TRBV9 and J is TRBJ1-2; D is unresolved. The CDR3 DNA follows: TGTGCCAGCAGCTCGGGGTTTAACTATGGCTACACCTTC. Translating it yields CASSSGFNYGYTF.